This T cell receptor (beta chain) appears in the sequencing data of a study of T cell responses to AZD1222 COVID-19 vaccine. TCRdb's copy holds only in-frame clones and misses some; the assay was immunoSEQ multiplex PCR. The data hold about 210,000 clones, with approximately 94% observed a single time. Germline V gene data show CDR1 as MDHEN and CDR2 as SYDVKM. This CDR3 is built from 17 residues. The V segment lost 3 bases and the J segment 5 bases; nucleotides outside the gene matches: 15. A note on this clone: Its target is not known.

Study-wide results and limits: There were mostly white British donors and more females than males, and clonal diversity was possibly underestimated. Nearly half of spike-specific TCRs reportedly go after variant regions that carry no mutations. Only six AZD1222 recipients tested seropositive at baseline.

The starting material was peripheral blood, obtained 28 days after the second dose of the MenACWY control vaccine. V usage is TRBV28 and J usage is TRBJ2-7; 8 bases map to TRBD2. This TCR came from an adult who received the MenACWY meningococcal vaccine as a control. CDR3 in DNA: TGTGCCAGCAGTTTGCCGATTAGCGGGACCAACAGGGACGAGCAGTACTTC. This sequence encodes CASSLPISGTNRDEQYF.